This T cell receptor (beta chain) was profiled in a study of CD8 T cells in ankylosing spondylitis. CDR1 is MNHEY, CDR2 SVGEGT, per germline. The CDR3 contains 15 residues. V lost 3 bases and J 5 bases, leaving 16 bases between the germline ends. MiXCR, run by TCRdb on the 5' RACE reads, gives a single entry per CDR3 protein. The top ten hold 8.5% to 10% of the sample, which has roughly 100,000 distinct CDR3 sequences, 8% to 10% seen once. Input material: blood, either unsorted or a sorted T cell fraction (not recorded which). This chain joins TRBV6-2 or TRBV6-3 and TRBJ2-5; no clear D gene. The receptor was derived from a male donor with ankylosing spondylitis or in good health (not recorded which). The CDR3 bases are TGTGCCAGCAGTTATCTTTTTGGCGATAAGGAGACCCAGTACTTC. Residues: CASSYLFGDKETQYF.